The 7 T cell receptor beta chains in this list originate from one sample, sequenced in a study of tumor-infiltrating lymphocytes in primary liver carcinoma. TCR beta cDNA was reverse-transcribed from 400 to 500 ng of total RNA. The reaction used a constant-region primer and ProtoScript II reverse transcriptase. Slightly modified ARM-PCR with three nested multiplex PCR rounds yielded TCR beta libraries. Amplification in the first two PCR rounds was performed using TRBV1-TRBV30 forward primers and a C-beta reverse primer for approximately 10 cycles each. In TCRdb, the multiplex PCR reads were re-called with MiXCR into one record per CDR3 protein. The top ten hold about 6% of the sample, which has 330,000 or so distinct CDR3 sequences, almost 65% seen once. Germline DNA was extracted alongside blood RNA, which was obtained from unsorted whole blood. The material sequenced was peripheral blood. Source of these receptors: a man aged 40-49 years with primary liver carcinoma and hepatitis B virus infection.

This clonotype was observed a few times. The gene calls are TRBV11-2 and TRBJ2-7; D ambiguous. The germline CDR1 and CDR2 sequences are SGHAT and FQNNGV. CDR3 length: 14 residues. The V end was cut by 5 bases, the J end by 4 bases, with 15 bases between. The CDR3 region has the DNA TGTGCCAGCAGCCCCAAATGGTGGGCATACGAGCAGTACTTC. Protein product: CASSPKWWAYEQYF.

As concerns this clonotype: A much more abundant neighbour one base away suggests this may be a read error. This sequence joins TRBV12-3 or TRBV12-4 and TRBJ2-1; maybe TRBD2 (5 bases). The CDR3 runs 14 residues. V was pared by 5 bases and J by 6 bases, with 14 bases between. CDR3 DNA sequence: TGTGCCAGCAGTAGGAGGTCTGGGATCAATGAGCAGTTCTTC. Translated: CASSRRSGINEQFF.

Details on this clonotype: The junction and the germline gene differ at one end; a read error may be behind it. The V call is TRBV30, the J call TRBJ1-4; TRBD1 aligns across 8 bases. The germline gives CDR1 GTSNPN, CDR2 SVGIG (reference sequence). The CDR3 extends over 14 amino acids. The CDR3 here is CAWSMTGDGEKLFF. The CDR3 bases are TGTGCCTGGAGCATGACAGGGGACGGTGAAAAACTCTTTTTT. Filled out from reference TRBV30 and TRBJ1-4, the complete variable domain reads SQTIHQWPATLVQPVGSPLSLECTVEGTSNPNLYWYRQAAGRGLQLLFYSVGIGQISSEVPQNLSASRPQDRQFILSSKKLLLSDSGFYLCAWSMTGDGEKLFFGSGTQLSVL.

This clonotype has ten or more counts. The CDR3 reads CSVVRPGETQYF. In nucleotides, the CDR3 is TGCAGCGTTGTCAGGCCAGGGGAGACCCAGTACTTC. The chain is built from TRBV29-1 and TRBJ2-5, with a weak D call TRBD1 (5 bases). Germline CDR1 and CDR2: SQVTM and ANQGSEA. Between the trimmed V and J ends, which lost 4 bases and 5 bases, there was a span of 11 bases. The CDR3 is 12 residues long.

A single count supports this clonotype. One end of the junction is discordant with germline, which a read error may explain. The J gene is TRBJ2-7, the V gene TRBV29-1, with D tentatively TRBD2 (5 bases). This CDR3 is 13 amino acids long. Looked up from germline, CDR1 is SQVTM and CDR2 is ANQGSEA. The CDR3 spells CSAQAETVYEHYF. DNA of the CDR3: TGCAGCGCCCAAGCGGAGACGGTCTACGAGCACTACTTC.

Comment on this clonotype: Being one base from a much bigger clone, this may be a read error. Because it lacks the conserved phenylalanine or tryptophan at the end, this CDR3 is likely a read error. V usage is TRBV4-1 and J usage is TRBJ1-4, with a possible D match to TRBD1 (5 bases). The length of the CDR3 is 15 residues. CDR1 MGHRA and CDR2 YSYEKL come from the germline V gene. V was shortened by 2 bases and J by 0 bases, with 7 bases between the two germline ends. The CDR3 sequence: CASSQPQATNEKLFY. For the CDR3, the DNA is TGCGCCAGCAGCCAACCACAGGCAACTAATGAAAAACTGTTTTAT.

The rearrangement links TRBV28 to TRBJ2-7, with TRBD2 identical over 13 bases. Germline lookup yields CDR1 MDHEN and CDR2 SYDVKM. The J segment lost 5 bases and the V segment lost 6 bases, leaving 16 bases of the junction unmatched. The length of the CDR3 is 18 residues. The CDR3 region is CASSLDGTSGTWFHEQYF. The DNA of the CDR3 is TGTGCCAGCAGCCTGGACGGGACTAGCGGGACTTGGTTCCACGAGCAGTACTTC.